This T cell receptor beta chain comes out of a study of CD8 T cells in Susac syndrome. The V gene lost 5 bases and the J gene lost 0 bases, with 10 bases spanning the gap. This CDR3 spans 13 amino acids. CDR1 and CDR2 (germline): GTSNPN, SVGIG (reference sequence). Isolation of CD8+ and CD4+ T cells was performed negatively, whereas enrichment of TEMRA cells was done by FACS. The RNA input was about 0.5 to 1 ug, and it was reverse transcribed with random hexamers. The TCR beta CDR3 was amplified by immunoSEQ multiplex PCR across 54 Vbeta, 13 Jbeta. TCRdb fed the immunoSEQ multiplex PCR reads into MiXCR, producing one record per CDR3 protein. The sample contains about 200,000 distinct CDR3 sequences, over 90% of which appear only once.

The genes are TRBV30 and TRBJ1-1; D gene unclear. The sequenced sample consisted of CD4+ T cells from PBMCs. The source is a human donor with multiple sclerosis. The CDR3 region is CAWGPKMNTEAFF. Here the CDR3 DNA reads TGTGCCTGGGGCCCTAAGATGAACACTGAAGCTTTCTTT.